A selection of T cell receptor beta chains follows, all from one sample in a study of blood T cell repertoires in COVID-19. Produced via immunoSEQ multiplex PCR; TCRdb's table is partial and in-frame only. This table holds 200,000 or so clones, around 80% found once. The sequenced sample was peripheral blood. The receptors were sampled from a man aged 25 to 40 with active or convalescent COVID-19. Both conserved end residues are part of each CDR3. D genes are given only for firm matches. Not all rows give a size; the values are once, few, many and, for expanded clones, a class.

CDR3 DNA,CDR3 protein,D gene,clone size,V gene,J gene
TGTGCCACCAGCCGCCGACAGGGGGACGAGCAGTACTTC,CATSRRQGDEQYF,TRBD1,.,TRBV15,TRBJ2-7
TGCGCCACCCGGCCAACGGGGGGCAATCAGCCCCAGCATTTT,CATRPTGGNQPQHF,.,.,TRBV23-1,TRBJ1-5
TGTGCCAGTAGTATTTTACGGAGTAGCAATCAGCCCCAGCATTTT,CASSILRSSNQPQHF,.,.,TRBV19,TRBJ1-5
TGTGCCAGCAGCGACCGACAGGGCGGTGAAAAACTGTTTTTT,CASSDRQGGEKLFF,TRBD1,.,TRBV7-6,TRBJ1-4
TGTGCCTGGATACAGGGGTGGGAGCAGTACTTC,CAWIQGWEQYF,TRBD1,.,TRBV30,TRBJ2-7
TGTGCCAGCAGCCCGGGACACTCTGGAAACACCATATATTTT,CASSPGHSGNTIYF,.,many,TRBV14,TRBJ1-3
TGTGCCAGCAGTTATTTTCTGTTGCCGGGACAGGGGGACTACGAGCAGTACTTC,CASSYFLLPGQGDYEQYF,TRBD1,.,TRBV6-2/TRBV6-3,TRBJ2-7
TGTGCCAGCAGTAACCCGGGGGAGCAGTACTTC,CASSNPGEQYF,.,.,TRBV12-3/TRBV12-4,TRBJ2-7
TGTGCCAGCAGCTTCTTAGCGGGCATACAGTTCTTC,CASSFLAGIQFF,TRBD2,.,TRBV7-9,TRBJ2-1
TGTGCCAGCAGTTACTCTAGGCGGATAGCTAACTATGGCTACACCTTC,CASSYSRRIANYGYTF,.,.,TRBV6-2/TRBV6-3,TRBJ1-2
TGTGCCAGCTCATCGAGCTCCTACGAGCAGTACTTC,CASSSSSYEQYF,.,.,TRBV18,TRBJ2-7
TGCGCCAGCAGCTCGCCCCTAGGGGGAACACAGGGTTGGGGGCACAATGAGCAGTTCTTC,CASSSPLGGTQGWGHNEQFF,.,.,TRBV5-1,TRBJ2-1
TGTGCCAGTAGTGGAAGACAGGGGCTGCCGGGGAATTCACCCCTCCACTTT,CASSGRQGLPGNSPLHF,TRBD1,.,TRBV19,TRBJ1-6
TGCAGCGTTGCTATCAATACCGGGACAGCTCCCGGCTACACCTTC,CSVAINTGTAPGYTF,TRBD1,.,TRBV29-1,TRBJ1-2
TGTGCCAGCTCACCATCCGGACAGGGAACAGATACGCAGTATTTT,CASSPSGQGTDTQYF,TRBD1,.,TRBV18,TRBJ2-3
TGTGCCAGCAGTGAGCAGGGCTCCTCTGGCTACACCTTC,CASSEQGSSGYTF,.,.,TRBV6-4,TRBJ1-2
TGCGCCAGCAGCTTGGTGGGAGGGATCTACGAGCAGTACTTC,CASSLVGGIYEQYF,TRBD2,.,TRBV5-1,TRBJ2-7
TGTGCCAGCAGTGAAGGGGTTTTTCAGGGTAGAGGTAATGAAAAACTGTTTTTT,CASSEGVFQGRGNEKLFF,.,.,TRBV2,TRBJ1-4
TGTGCCACCAGTGATCCCCCTAGCGATGAGCAGTTCTTC,CATSDPPSDEQFF,.,.,TRBV24-1,TRBJ2-1
TGTGCCAGCACCGTAGCGGGGGCCCCCGTGGATACGCAGTATTTT,CASTVAGAPVDTQYF,TRBD2,.,TRBV6-5,TRBJ2-3
TGTGCCAGCAGCAGACGACAGGGGATCGATGGCTACACCTTC,CASSRRQGIDGYTF,TRBD1,.,TRBV7-2,TRBJ1-2